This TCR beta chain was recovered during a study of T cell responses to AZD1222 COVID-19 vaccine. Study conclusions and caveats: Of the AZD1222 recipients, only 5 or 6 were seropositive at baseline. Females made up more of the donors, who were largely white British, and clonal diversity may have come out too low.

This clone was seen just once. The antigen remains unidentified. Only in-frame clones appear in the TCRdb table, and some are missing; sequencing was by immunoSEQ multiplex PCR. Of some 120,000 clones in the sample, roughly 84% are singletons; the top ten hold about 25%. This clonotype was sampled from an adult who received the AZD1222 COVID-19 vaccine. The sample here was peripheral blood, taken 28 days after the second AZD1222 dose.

CDR3 nucleotide sequence: TGTGCCACCAGTGATGTTGGTAGCACAGATACGCAGTATTTT. This gives the protein CATSDVGSTDTQYF. The gene calls are TRBV24-1 and TRBJ2-3; no clear D. Trimming took off 3 bases at V and 0 bases at J, with 6 bases between the two ends. The germline V gene encodes CDR1 KGHDR and CDR2 SFDVKD. The CDR3 has 14 amino acids.